This T cell receptor beta chain was identified in a study of T cells in localized non-small cell lung cancer. V gave up 0 bases and J gave up 4 bases, with 18 bases separating them. The germline gives CDR1 LGHNA, CDR2 YSLEER. CDR3 length: 17 amino acids. Produced via immunoSEQ multiplex PCR; TCRdb's table is partial and in-frame only. This table holds 90,000 or so clones, roughly 87% found once. This sequence was found in a man aged 35 to 69 with stage I squamous cell lung carcinoma. The sample here was peripheral blood, taken before any cancer treatment. This chain links TRBV4-3 with TRBJ1-2, with a weak D call TRBD1 (6 bases). The CDR3 nucleotides read TGCGCCAGCAGCCAAGATAGGGGATCAGGGGCAATCTATGGCTACACCTTC. It codes for CASSQDRGSGAIYGYTF.